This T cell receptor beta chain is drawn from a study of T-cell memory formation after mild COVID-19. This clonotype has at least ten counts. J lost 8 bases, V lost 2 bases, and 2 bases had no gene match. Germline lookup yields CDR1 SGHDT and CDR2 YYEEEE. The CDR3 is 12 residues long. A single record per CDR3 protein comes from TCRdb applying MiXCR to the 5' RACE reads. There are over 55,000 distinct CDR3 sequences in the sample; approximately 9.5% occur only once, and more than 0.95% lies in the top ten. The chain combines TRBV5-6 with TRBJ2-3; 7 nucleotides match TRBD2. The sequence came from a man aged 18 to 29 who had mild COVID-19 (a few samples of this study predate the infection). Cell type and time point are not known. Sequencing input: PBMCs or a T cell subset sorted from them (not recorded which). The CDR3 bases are TGTGCCAGCAGCTTAAGGGAGGGTACGCAGTATTTT. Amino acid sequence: CASSLREGTQYF.